The clone carrying this TCR beta chain appeared a few times. The data stem from a study of blood T cell repertoires in COVID-19. Study in general: PBMCs, B-cell-depleted T cells, or T cells provided the cDNA or gDNA that made up the material.

Only in-frame clones appear in the TCRdb table, and some are missing; sequencing was by immunoSEQ multiplex PCR. The table lists roughly 35,000 clones, approximately 82% of them singletons. V shed 4 bases and J 4 bases; nucleotides not matched to a gene: 9. Germline lookup yields CDR1 MDHEN and CDR2 SYDVKM. The CDR3 has 15 residues. The TCR sequence derives from a woman aged 55-69 years with acute or convalescent COVID-19. Specimen: peripheral blood. The chain employs TRBV28 and TRBJ1-2, with TRBD1 matching 7 bases. The CDR3 loop is CASSSSHGTVYGYTF. The CDR3 nucleotides are TGTGCCAGCAGTTCGAGCCACGGGACAGTCTATGGCTACACCTTC.